This record looks at one T cell receptor (beta chain) sequence and its context. As yet, its antigen is unknown. Vbeta (60) and Jbeta (13) primers were used in the PCR. Some clones are missing from TCRdb's copy, which holds only in-frame ones; the method was immunoSEQ multiplex PCR. This table holds roughly 120,000 clones. This CDR3 spans 17 amino acids. V was pared by 4 bases and J by 5 bases, with 15 bases of the junction left unmatched. The V gene's germline CDR1 is MDHEN and CDR2 SYDVKM. This specimen comes from a study of cytomegalovirus exposure and HLA in healthy donors. Study-wide points: An analysis done earlier found most TCR beta V segments productive about 90% or about 30% of the time.

Sequencing was performed on PBMCs. The TCR originated in a man between 18 and 29 years old in good health and CMV-seronegative. J is TRBJ2-5 and V is TRBV28, with TRBD1 identical over 8 bases. CDR3 residues: CASSYFPSTGEGETQYF. DNA for the CDR3: TGTGCCAGCAGTTACTTCCCCTCGACAGGGGAAGGGGAGACCCAGTACTTC.